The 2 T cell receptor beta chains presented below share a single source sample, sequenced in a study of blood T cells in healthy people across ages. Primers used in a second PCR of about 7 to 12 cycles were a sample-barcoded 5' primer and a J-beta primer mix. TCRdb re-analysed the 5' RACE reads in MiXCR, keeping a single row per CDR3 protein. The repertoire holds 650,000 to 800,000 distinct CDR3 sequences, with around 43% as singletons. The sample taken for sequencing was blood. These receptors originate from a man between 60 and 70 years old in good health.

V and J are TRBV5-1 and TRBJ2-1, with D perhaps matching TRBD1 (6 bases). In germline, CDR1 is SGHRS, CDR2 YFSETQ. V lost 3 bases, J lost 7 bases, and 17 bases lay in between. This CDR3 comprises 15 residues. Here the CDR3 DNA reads TGCGCCAGCAGCTCCACAGGGCTGAATCATAATGAGCAGTTCTTC. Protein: CASSSTGLNHNEQFF.

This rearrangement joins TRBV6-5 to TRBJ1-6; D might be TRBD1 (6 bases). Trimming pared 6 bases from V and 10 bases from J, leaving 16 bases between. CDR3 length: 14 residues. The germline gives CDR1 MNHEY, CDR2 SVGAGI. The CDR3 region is CASRPTGISSPLHF. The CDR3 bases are TGTGCCAGCAGACCCACAGGGATCAGCTCACCCCTCCACTTT.